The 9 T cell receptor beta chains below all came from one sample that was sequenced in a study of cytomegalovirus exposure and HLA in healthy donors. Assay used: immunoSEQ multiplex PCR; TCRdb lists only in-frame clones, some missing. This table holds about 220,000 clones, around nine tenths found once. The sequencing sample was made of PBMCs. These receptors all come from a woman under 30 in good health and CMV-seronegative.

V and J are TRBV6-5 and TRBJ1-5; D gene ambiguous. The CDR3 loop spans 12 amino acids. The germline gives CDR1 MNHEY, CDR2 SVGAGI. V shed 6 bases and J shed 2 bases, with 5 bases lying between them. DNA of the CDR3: TGTGCCAGCAGGCAGGGCAATCAGCCCCAGCATTTT. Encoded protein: CASRQGNQPQHF.

This CDR3 is CASNAGQGATGELFF. CDR3 nucleotide sequence: TGTGCCAGCAACGCGGGACAGGGGGCCACCGGGGAGCTGTTTTTT. J is TRBJ2-2 and V is TRBV6-6, with TRBD1 matching 12 bases. The CDR3 contains 15 residues. Germline V gene lookup returns CDR1 MNHNY and CDR2 SVGAGI (reference sequence). V lost 7 bases to trimming and J lost 4 bases; unmatched junction nucleotides: 4.

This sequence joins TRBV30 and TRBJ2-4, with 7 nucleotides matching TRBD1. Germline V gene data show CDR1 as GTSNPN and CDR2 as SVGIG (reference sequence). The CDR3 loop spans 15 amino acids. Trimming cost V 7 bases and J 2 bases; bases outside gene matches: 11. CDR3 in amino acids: CASNWQGETKNIQYF. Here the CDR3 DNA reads TGTGCCTCTAATTGGCAGGGGGAAACCAAAAACATTCAGTACTTC.

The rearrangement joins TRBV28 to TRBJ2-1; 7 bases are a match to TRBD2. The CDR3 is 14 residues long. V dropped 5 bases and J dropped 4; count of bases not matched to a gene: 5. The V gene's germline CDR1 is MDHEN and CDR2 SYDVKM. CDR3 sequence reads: CASSLVAGYNEQFF. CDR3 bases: TGTGCCAGCAGTCTCGTAGCGGGTTACAATGAGCAGTTCTTC.

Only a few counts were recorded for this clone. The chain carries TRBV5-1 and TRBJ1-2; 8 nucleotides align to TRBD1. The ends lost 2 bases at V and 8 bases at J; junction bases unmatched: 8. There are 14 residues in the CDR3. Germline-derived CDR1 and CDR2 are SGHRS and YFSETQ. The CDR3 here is CASSLDRGDNGYTF. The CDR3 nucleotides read TGCGCCAGCAGCTTAGACAGGGGCGACAACGGCTACACCTTC.

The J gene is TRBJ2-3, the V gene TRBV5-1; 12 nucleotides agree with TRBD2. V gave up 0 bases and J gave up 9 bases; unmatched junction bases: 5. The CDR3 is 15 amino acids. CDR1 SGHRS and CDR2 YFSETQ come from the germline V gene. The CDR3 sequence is CASSLGLAGEGTQYF. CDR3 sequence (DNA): TGCGCCAGCAGCTTGGGACTAGCGGGAGAAGGCACGCAGTATTTT.

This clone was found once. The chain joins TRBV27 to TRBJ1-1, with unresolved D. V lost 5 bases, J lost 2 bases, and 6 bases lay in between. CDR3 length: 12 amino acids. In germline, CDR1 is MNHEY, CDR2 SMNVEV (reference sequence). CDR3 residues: CASSLGNTEAFF. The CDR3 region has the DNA TGTGCCAGCAGTCTGGGCAACACTGAAGCTTTCTTT.

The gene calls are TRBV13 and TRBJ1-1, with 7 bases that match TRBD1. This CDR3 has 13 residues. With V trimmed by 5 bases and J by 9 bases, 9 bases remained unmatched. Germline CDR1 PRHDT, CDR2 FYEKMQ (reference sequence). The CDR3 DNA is TGTGCCAGCAGCCCACACCGGGACAGTCAAGCTTTCTTT. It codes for CASSPHRDSQAFF.

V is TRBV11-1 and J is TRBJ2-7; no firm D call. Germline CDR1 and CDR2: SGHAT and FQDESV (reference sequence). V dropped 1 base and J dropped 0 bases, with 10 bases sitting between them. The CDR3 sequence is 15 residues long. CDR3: CASSLVWANSYEQYF. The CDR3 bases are TGTGCCAGCAGCTTAGTCTGGGCCAACTCCTACGAGCAGTACTTC.